The 15 T cell receptor beta chains below all came from one sample that was sequenced in a study of shared clonotypes between healthy human individuals. Assay: immunoSEQ multiplex PCR; the TCRdb copy retains only in-frame clones and omits some. The data show millions of clones, about 93% seen once. It was CD45RO-negative cells, positively selected for CCR7, that made up naive CD8 cells, with terminally differentiated effector memory CD45RA+ cells excluded. Sequenced input: naive CD8+ T cells from PBMCs. The receptor set was obtained from a man aged 18 to 30 in good health. Some clones in this sample may be carry-over from other donors' samples.

The V gene is TRBV7-8, the J gene TRBJ2-4; no clear D. CDR1 SGHVS and CDR2 FQNEAQ come from the germline V gene. The CDR3 runs to 15 residues. Trimming left V 1 base short and J 5 bases short, with 12 bases between. Here the CDR3 reads CASSLVGGVQNIQYF. DNA for the CDR3: TGTGCCAGCAGCTTAGTCGGTGGGGTTCAAAACATTCAGTACTTC.

Of note for this clone: The sample holds other DNA sequences that translate to the same CDR3. The V call is TRBV28, the J call TRBJ1-3; tentative D call: TRBD1 (5 bases). Germline V gives CDR1 MDHEN, CDR2 SYDVKM. CDR3 size: 12 residues. V was shortened by 6 bases and J by 2 bases, with 5 bases between the two germline ends. The CDR3 DNA follows: TGTGCCAGCAGAGGGGCTGGAAACACCATATATTTT. Translating it yields CASRGAGNTIYF.

This clone was observed a single time. This chain joins TRBV9 and TRBJ2-5; TRBD2 aligns across 7 bases. V lost 0 bases, J lost 2 bases, and 10 bases stayed unmatched. The CDR3 sequence is 17 residues long. CDR1 is SGDLS, CDR2 YYNGEE, per germline. The CDR3 region is CASSVGGGSMWQETQYF. The CDR3 DNA sequence: TGTGCCAGCAGCGTAGGGGGCGGGAGCATGTGGCAAGAGACCCAGTACTTC.

The V gene is TRBV7-8, the J gene TRBJ2-1, with 7 nucleotides matching TRBD1. CDR3 length equals 14 residues. Germline V gives CDR1 SGHVS, CDR2 FQNEAQ. The junction had 7 bases not matched to a gene; V was cut back by 7 bases and J by 4 bases. The CDR3 DNA follows: TGTGCCAGCATCGTAGACAGGGAATACAATGAGCAGTTCTTC. Its translation: CASIVDREYNEQFF.

This clone showed up just a few times. The chain has TRBV15 and TRBJ1-1, with D possibly being TRBD1 (6 bases). Germline V gives CDR1 LNHNV, CDR2 YYDKDF (reference sequence). V dropped 6 bases and J dropped 5 bases, with 16 bases sitting between them. The length of the CDR3 is 14 residues. Here the CDR3 DNA reads TGTGCCACCAGGGGGGGGGCGTCATGGACTGAAGCTTTCTTT. Protein: CATRGGASWTEAFF.

The genes are TRBV2 and TRBJ1-4, with D hard to call. Trimming shortened V by 0 bases and J by 0 bases, and 14 bases separated the two germline ends. CDR1 SNHLY and CDR2 FYNNEI come from the germline V gene. This CDR3 has 18 amino acids. The CDR3 nucleotides read TGTGCCAGCAGTGAAGCTTTCGGACTCCCAGCAACTAATGAAAAACTGTTTTTT. Its translation is CASSEAFGLPATNEKLFF.

This chain uses TRBV19 with TRBJ2-3; the D is unclear. Per the germline V gene, CDR1 is LNHDA and CDR2 is SQIVND (reference sequence). The CDR3 runs 15 residues. The V end lost 3 bases, the J end lost 1 base, and 11 bases lay between the germline ends. The CDR3 region has the DNA TGTGCCAGTAGTATCTGGGTAGCCTGCACAGATACGCAGTATTTT. Translated: CASSIWVACTDTQYF.

V is TRBV9 and J is TRBJ1-3; D is undetermined. Germline loops: CDR1 SGDLS, CDR2 YYNGEE. The CDR3 is 12 amino acids. V was trimmed by 4 bases and J by 9 bases, leaving 11 bases between them. CDR3: CASSPSVGTIYF. DNA of the CDR3: TGTGCCAGCAGCCCTTCGGTGGGCACCATATATTTT.

The CDR3 nucleotides read TGCAGCGTTGAAGATCAAGGCCAGGGAGGTCCCTACGAGCAGTACTTC. Translating gives CSVEDQGQGGPYEQYF. The genes are TRBV29-1 and TRBJ2-7; weak D call: TRBD2 (6 bases). V lost 0 bases to trimming and J lost 2 bases, with 17 bases between them. This CDR3 comprises 16 residues. Germline V gene data show CDR1 as SQVTM and CDR2 as ANQGSEA.

This clone turned up a few times. This chain uses TRBV4-1 with TRBJ1-2; 8 nucleotides align to TRBD1. CDR1 is MGHRA, CDR2 YSYEKL, per germline. The length of the CDR3 is 15 residues. V lost 1 base and J lost 5; bases outside the gene matches: 6. CDR3: CASSQGRTGNYGYTF. CDR3 bases: TGCGCCAGCAGCCAAGGAAGGACAGGGAATTATGGCTACACCTTC.

J is TRBJ1-2 and V is TRBV11-2; D is perhaps TRBD1 (5 bases). The germline V gene has CDR1 SGHAT and CDR2 FQNNGV. Trimming left V 3 bases short and J 4 bases short, with 9 bases between. The CDR3 sequence is 13 residues long. This CDR3 reads CASSFKGVYGYTF. CDR3 nucleotide sequence: TGTGCCAGCAGCTTCAAAGGGGTCTATGGCTACACCTTC.

The chain is built from TRBV6-1 and TRBJ2-5; the D gene is possibly TRBD2 (6 bases). With 1 base removed from V and 1 base from J, the gap between germline ends came to 19 bases. There are 18 residues in the CDR3. Per germline, CDR1 MNHNS and CDR2 SASEGT. DNA for the CDR3: TGTGCCAGCAGTGAAGGGTGGCTTGGGGGGAGCAGCCAAGAGACCCAGTACTTC. This codes for CASSEGWLGGSSQETQYF.

The gene calls are TRBV7-2 and TRBJ2-7; D is uncertain. V was clipped by 2 bases and J by 0 bases, with 11 bases between them. CDR1 is SGHTA and CDR2 is FQGNSA in the germline V gene. The CDR3 totals 15 residues. CDR3 sequence reads: CASSLLLQDSYEQYF. CDR3 DNA sequence: TGTGCCAGCAGCTTACTGCTCCAGGACTCCTACGAGCAGTACTTC.

V gene TRBV19 combines with J gene TRBJ1-1, with D possibly matching TRBD1 (5 bases). There are 13 residues in the CDR3. V was pared by 4 bases and J by 3 bases, with 9 bases between. Germline V gene sequence: CDR1 LNHDA, CDR2 SQIVND (reference sequence). This chain's CDR3 is CASSNTGYTEAFF. The CDR3, as DNA: TGTGCCAGTAGTAATACAGGATACACTGAAGCTTTCTTT.

The table lists this clone with a few counts. Other DNA sequences within the sample encode an identical CDR3. CDR3 residues: CASSYRTGYGYTF. CDR3 nucleotide sequence: TGTGCCAGCAGTTACCGGACAGGGTATGGCTACACCTTC. V is TRBV6-5 and J is TRBJ1-2; 8 bases line up with TRBD1. The V and J ends lost 2 bases and 5 bases, in that order; junction bases with no gene match: 1. From germline, CDR1 is MNHEY and CDR2 SVGAGI. The CDR3 contains 13 residues.